A single sample gave rise to the 15 T cell receptor beta chains below, sequenced in a study of CD8 T cells in Susac syndrome. cDNA came from approximately 0.5 to 1 ug RNA primed by random hexamers. One entry per CDR3 protein results from TCRdb running MiXCR on the immunoSEQ multiplex PCR reads. The sample yields 230,000 or so distinct CDR3 sequences, 95% seen once. Sequenced input: CD4+ T cells from PBMCs. The receptors shown here come from a human donor with multiple sclerosis.

V gene TRBV30 combines with J gene TRBJ1-5; D gene unclear. V lost 1 base to trimming and J lost 4 bases, with 8 bases between them. This CDR3 comprises 13 residues. CDR1 is GTSNPN, CDR2 SVGIG, per germline (reference sequence). The CDR3 sequence: CAWSGQRNQPQHF. The CDR3 DNA is TGTGCCTGGAGTGGCCAGCGGAATCAGCCCCAGCATTTT.

The chain combines TRBV2 with TRBJ2-1, with 8 bases fitting TRBD1. This CDR3 has 13 residues. Germline values: CDR1 SNHLY, CDR2 FYNNEI. The V gene end was trimmed by 7 bases and the J gene end by 8 bases; junction bases not matched to a gene: 7. In DNA form, the CDR3 reads TGTGCCAGCAACTTCCAGGGGGCCTATGAGCAGTTCTTC. Encoded protein: CASNFQGAYEQFF.

The V call is TRBV29-1, the J call TRBJ2-3, with TRBD2 identical over 12 bases. CDR1 is SQVTM, CDR2 ANQGSEA, per germline. Trimming removed 1 base from V and 5 bases from J; junction bases left unmatched: 4. The CDR3 totals 15 residues. The CDR3 here is CSVEGLAGEVDTQYF. CDR3 DNA sequence: TGCAGCGTTGAAGGACTAGCGGGAGAGGTAGATACGCAGTATTTT.

The chain has TRBV2 and TRBJ2-3; D gene uncertain. The germline V gene has CDR1 SNHLY and CDR2 FYNNEI. Trimming left V 2 bases short and J 7 bases short, with 4 bases between. The CDR3 sequence is 11 residues long. As DNA, the CDR3 is TGTGCCAGCAGTGAACAAAATACGCAGTATTTT. It encodes CASSEQNTQYF.

This sequence joins TRBV24-1 and TRBJ2-7; tentative D call: TRBD1 (6 bases). The CDR3 is made up of 13 amino acids. Germline CDR1 reads KGHDR; CDR2 reads SFDVKD. Trimming took 10 bases from V and 1 from J, leaving 13 bases between them. The CDR3 nucleotides read TGTGCCACTCAACAGGGACCATCCTACGAGCAGTACTTC. The encoded protein is CATQQGPSYEQYF.

The V gene is TRBV28, the J gene TRBJ1-2; D is ambiguous. CDR3 length: 12 residues. The germline V gene has CDR1 MDHEN and CDR2 SYDVKM. Trimming stripped 5 bases from V and 4 bases from J, with 8 bases between. CDR3 sequence: CASSPLLYGYTF. Written as DNA, the CDR3 is TGTGCCAGCAGTCCTCTCCTCTATGGCTACACCTTC.

The V call is TRBV29-1, the J call TRBJ1-2; tentative D call: TRBD1 (6 bases). Germline loops: CDR1 SQVTM, CDR2 ANQGSEA. CDR3 length: 12 amino acids. Trimming pared 4 bases from V and 4 bases from J, leaving 10 bases between. The CDR3 DNA reads as TGCAGCGTTGTAACAGGGACCTATGGCTACACCTTC. Amino acid sequence: CSVVTGTYGYTF.

The CDR3 region is CASSPRGGRGQENKNIQYF. For the CDR3, the DNA is TGTGCCAGCAGCCCCAGAGGGGGGCGCGGACAGGAAAACAAAAACATTCAGTACTTC. The V call is TRBV7-9, the J call TRBJ2-4; TRBD1 is a possible D gene (7 bases). The V gene lost 5 bases and the J gene lost 3 bases, with 26 bases spanning the gap. The CDR3 has 19 amino acids. Germline assignment: CDR1 SEHNR and CDR2 FQNEAQ (reference sequence). The full variable domain, with the rest looked up from reference TRBV7-9 and TRBJ2-4, is DTGVSQNPRHKITKRGQNVTFRCDPISEHNRLYWYRQTLGQGPEFLTYFQNEAQLEKSRLLSDRFSAERPKGSFSTLEIQRTEQGDSAMYLCASSPRGGRGQENKNIQYFGAGTRLSVL.

The chain links TRBV6-5 to TRBJ2-3, with D perhaps TRBD1 or TRBD2 (5 bases each). Trimming shortened V by 3 bases and J by 0 bases, and 10 bases separated the two germline ends. This CDR3 spans 15 amino acids. Germline V gene data show CDR1 as MNHEY and CDR2 as SVGAGI. CDR3 residues: CASSYAGASTDTQYF. DNA for the CDR3: TGTGCCAGCAGTTATGCCGGGGCGAGCACAGATACGCAGTATTTT.

The chain uses TRBV29-1 and TRBJ1-2, with 7 bases fitting TRBD1. The CDR3 has 13 amino acids. V shed 6 bases and J 8 bases; nucleotides not matched to a gene: 12. Germline CDR1 SQVTM, CDR2 ANQGSEA. CDR3 protein: CSVEMTGLGGYTF. The DNA for the CDR3 is TGCAGCGTGGAGATGACAGGGCTTGGGGGCTACACCTTC. The whole variable domain, remainder taken from reference TRBV29-1 and TRBJ1-2, is SAVISQKPSRDICQRGTSLTIQCQVDSQVTMMFWYRQQPGQSLTLIATANQGSEATYESGFVIDKFPISRPNLTFSTLTVSNMSPEDSSIYLCSVEMTGLGGYTFGSGTRLTVV.

The CDR3 DNA sequence: TGTGCCAGCAGTTACGGGACAGGGATAACCGGGGAGCTGTTTTTT. Residues: CASSYGTGITGELFF. The rearrangement joins TRBV6-6 to TRBJ2-2; 9 nucleotides agree with TRBD1. The V and J ends lost 2 bases and 5 bases, in that order; junction bases with no gene match: 3. Germline CDR1 and CDR2: MNHNY and SVGAGI (reference sequence). The CDR3 loop spans 15 amino acids.

The rearrangement joins TRBV20-1 to TRBJ1-2; D perhaps matches TRBD1 (5 bases). This CDR3 is built from 13 residues. Trimming took 3 bases from V and 8 from J, leaving 16 bases between them. Germline CDR1 and CDR2: DFQATT and SNEGSKA (reference sequence). CDR3 nucleotides: TGCAGTGCTAGCACTGGGGGGATGGTCGGCTACACCTTC. It codes for CSASTGGMVGYTF.

V and J are TRBV29-1 and TRBJ2-3; 9 bases align to TRBD2. The V gene end was trimmed by 7 bases and the J gene end by 1 base; junction bases not matched to a gene: 9. This CDR3 comprises 15 residues. CDR1 and CDR2 (germline): SQVTM, ANQGSEA. The CDR3 is CSALPIAGGTDTQYF. The CDR3 DNA sequence: TGCAGCGCCCTGCCAATAGCGGGGGGCACAGATACGCAGTATTTT.

Turning to this clonotype: A read error may produce the germline difference seen at one junction end. The rearrangement joins TRBV30 to TRBJ1-4; TRBD1 matches 8 bases. Germline values: CDR1 GTSNPN, CDR2 SVGIG (reference sequence). The CDR3 spans 16 residues. CDR3 region: CAGSRNRDRMNEKLFF. The CDR3 coding sequence is TGTGCCGGGAGCAGAAACCGGGACAGGATGAATGAAAAACTGTTTTTT.

This sequence joins TRBV29-1 and TRBJ1-5; 9 bases map to TRBD1. V gave up 4 bases and J gave up 6 bases; unmatched junction bases: 1. This CDR3 region has 12 residues. Looked up from germline, CDR1 is SQVTM and CDR2 is ANQGSEA. In DNA form, the CDR3 reads TGCAGCGTTGGGGACAGGGCTCAGCCCCAGCATTTT. This codes for CSVGDRAQPQHF.